This TCR beta chain was identified during a study of T-cell memory formation after mild COVID-19. Findings of the study overall: For contracting clones, CD4+ ones sat mainly in CM and EM, CD8+ in EMRA. Second-wave clones peaking on day 37 lacked confirmed SARS-CoV-2 specificity. Pre-infection memory harbored some responding clones, suggesting cross-reactive memory joined.

Worth noting for this clonotype: Its antigen is unidentified.

Via MiXCR, TCRdb re-called the 5' RACE reads, giving one row per CDR3 protein. The sample carries roughly 370,000 distinct CDR3 sequences, 16% recorded once. This CDR3 comprises 13 residues. Trimming shortened V by 6 bases and J by 0 bases, and 8 bases separated the two germline ends. The germline V gene encodes CDR1 MNHNY and CDR2 SVGAGI (reference sequence). Sequencing used PBMCs or a T cell subset sorted from them (not recorded which). This TCR was sampled from a man between 18 and 35 years old who had mild COVID-19 (a few samples of this study predate the infection). Cell type and time point are not known. The chain couples TRBV6-6 to TRBJ2-5; D gene uncertain. The CDR3 loop is CASSHYDQETQYF. CDR3 DNA sequence: TGTGCCAGCAGCCACTATGACCAAGAGACCCAGTACTTC.